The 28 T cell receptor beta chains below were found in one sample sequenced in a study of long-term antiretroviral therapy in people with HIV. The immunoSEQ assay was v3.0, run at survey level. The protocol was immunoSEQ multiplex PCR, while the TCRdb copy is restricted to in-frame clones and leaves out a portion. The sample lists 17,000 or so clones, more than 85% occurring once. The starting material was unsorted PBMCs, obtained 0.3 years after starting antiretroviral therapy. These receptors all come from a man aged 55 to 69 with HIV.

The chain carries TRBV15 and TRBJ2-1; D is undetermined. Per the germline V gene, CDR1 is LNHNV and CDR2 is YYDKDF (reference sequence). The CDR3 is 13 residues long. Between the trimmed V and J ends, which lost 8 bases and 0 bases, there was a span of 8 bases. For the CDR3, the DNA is TGTGCCACCGGGCGGAGCTCCTACAATGAGCAGTTCTTC. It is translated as CATGRSSYNEQFF.

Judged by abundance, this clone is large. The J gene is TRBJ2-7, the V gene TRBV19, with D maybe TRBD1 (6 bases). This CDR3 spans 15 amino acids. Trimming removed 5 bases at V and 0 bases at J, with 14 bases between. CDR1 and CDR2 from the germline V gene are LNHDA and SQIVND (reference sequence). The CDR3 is CASSWGLASSYEQYF. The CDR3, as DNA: TGTGCCAGTAGTTGGGGGCTAGCAAGCTCCTACGAGCAGTACTTC. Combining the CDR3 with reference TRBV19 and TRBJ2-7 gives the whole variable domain DGGITQSPKYLFRKEGQNVTLSCEQNLNHDAMYWYRQDPGQGLRLIYYSQIVNDFQKGDIAEGYSVSREKKESFPLTVTSAQKNPTAFYLCASSWGLASSYEQYFGPGTRLTVT.

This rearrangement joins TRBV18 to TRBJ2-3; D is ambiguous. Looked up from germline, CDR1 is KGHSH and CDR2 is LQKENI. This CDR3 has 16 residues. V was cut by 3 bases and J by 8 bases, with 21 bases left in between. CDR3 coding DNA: TGTGCCAGCTCACCCGTTTTCGAGGCCGTGGTCGGTACGCAGTATTTT. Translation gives CASSPVFEAVVGTQYF.

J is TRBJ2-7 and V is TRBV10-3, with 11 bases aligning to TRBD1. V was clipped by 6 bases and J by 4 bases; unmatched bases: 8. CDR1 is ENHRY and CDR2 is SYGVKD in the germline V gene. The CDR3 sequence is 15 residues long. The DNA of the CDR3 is TGTGCCATCAGAGATCCCGGGACAGGGGGTTACGAGCAGTACTTC. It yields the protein CAIRDPGTGGYEQYF.

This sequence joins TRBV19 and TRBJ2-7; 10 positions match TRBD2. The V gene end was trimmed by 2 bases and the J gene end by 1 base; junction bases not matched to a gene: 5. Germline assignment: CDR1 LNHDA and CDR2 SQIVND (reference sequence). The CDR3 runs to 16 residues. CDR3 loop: CASSITGTSASYEQYF. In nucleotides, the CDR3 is TGTGCCAGTAGTATAACCGGGACTAGCGCATCCTACGAGCAGTACTTC.

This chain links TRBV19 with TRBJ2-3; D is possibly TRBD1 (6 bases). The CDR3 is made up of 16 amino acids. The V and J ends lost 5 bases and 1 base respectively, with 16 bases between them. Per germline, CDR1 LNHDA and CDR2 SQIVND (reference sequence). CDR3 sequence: CASSPPNRVGTDTQYF. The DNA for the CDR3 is TGTGCCAGTAGTCCCCCAAACAGGGTTGGCACAGATACGCAGTATTTT.

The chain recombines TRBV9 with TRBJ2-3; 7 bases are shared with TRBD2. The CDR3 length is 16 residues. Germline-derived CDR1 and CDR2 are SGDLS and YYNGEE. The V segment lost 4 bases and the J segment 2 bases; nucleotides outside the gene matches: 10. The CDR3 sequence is CASSPVGDYLTDTQYF. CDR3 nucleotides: TGTGCCAGCAGCCCGGTGGGGGACTACCTCACAGATACGCAGTATTTT.

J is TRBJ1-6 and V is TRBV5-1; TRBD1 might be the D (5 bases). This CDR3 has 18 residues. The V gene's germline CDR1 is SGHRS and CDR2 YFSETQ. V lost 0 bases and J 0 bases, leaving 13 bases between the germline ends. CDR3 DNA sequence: TGCGCCAGCAGCTTGGGACAGCTAAGAACCTCCTATAATTCACCCCTCCACTTT. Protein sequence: CASSLGQLRTSYNSPLHF. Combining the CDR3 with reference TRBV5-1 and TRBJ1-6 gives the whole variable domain KAGVTQTPRYLIKTRGQQVTLSCSPISGHRSVSWYQQTPGQGLQFLFEYFSETQRNKGNFPGRFSGRQFSNSRSEMNVSTLELGDSALYLCASSLGQLRTSYNSPLHFGNGTRLTVT.

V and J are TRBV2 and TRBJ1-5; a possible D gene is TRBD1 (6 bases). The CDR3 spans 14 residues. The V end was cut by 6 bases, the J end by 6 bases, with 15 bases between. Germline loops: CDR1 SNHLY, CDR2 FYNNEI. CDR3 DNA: TGTGCCAGCAGGCGAGGGGGGGCGGTTCAGCCCCAGCATTTT. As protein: CASRRGGAVQPQHF.

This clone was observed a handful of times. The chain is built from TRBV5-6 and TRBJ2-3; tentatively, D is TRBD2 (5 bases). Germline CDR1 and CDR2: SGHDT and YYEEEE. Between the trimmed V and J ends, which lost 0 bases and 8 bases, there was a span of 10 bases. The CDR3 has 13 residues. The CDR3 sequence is CASSLALALTQYF. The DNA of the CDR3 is TGTGCCAGCAGCTTGGCCCTAGCACTTACGCAGTATTTT.

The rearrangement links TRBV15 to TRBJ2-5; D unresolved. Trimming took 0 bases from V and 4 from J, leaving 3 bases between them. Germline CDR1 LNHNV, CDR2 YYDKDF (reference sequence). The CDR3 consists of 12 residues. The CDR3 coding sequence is TGTGCCACCAGCAGAGATGCAGAGACCCAGTACTTC. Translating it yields CATSRDAETQYF.

In DNA, the CDR3 is TGCAGTGCTAGAGAGCCTGGTGGGCAGTACTTC. This translates into CSAREPGGQYF. This chain joins TRBV20-1 and TRBJ2-7; D gene ambiguous. The CDR3 length is 11 residues. In germline, CDR1 is DFQATT, CDR2 SNEGSKA (reference sequence). Trimming shortened V by 0 bases and J by 9 bases, and 9 bases separated the two germline ends.

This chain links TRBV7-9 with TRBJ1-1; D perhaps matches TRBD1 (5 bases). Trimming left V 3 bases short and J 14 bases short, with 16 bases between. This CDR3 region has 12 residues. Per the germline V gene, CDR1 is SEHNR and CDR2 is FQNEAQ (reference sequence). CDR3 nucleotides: TGTGCCAGCAGCTTCGTGACAGAGTCAGTATTCTTT. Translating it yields CASSFVTESVFF.

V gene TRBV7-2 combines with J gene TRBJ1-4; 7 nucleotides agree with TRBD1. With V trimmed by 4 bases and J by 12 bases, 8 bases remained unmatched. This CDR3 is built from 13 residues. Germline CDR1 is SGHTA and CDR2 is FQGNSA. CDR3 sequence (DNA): TGTGCCAGCAGCTCTCAACAGGGGTCGGAACTGTTTTTT. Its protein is CASSSQQGSELFF.

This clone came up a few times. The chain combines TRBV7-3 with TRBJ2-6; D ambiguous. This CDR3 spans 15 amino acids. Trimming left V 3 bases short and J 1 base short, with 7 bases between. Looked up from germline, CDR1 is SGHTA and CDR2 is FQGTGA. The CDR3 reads CASSLTASGANVLTF. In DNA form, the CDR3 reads TGTGCCAGCAGCTTGACCGCGTCTGGGGCCAACGTCCTGACTTTC.

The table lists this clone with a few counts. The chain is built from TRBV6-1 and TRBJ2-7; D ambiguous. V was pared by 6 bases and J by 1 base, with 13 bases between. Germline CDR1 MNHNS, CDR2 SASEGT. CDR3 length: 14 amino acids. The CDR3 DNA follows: TGTGCCAGCAGCCCTCGGGCAAGTTCCTACGAGCAGTACTTC. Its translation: CASSPRASSYEQYF.

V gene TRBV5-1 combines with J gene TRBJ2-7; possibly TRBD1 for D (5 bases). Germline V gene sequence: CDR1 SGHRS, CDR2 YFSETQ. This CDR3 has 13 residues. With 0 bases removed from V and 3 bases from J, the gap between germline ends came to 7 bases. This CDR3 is CASSLAGFYEQYF. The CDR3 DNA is TGCGCCAGCAGCTTGGCAGGGTTCTACGAGCAGTACTTC.

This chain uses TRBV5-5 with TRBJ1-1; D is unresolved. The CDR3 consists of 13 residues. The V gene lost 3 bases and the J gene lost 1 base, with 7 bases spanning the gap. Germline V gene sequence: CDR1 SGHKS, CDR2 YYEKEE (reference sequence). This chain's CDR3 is CASSWAANTEAFF. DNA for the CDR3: TGTGCCAGCAGCTGGGCAGCGAACACTGAAGCTTTCTTT.

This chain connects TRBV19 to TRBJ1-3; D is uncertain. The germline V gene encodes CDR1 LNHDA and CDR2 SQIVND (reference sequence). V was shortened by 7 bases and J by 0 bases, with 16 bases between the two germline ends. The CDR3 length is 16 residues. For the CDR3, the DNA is TGTGCCAGTACCCTTCGTGCCCCTACCTCTGGAAACACCATATATTTT. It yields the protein CASTLRAPTSGNTIYF.

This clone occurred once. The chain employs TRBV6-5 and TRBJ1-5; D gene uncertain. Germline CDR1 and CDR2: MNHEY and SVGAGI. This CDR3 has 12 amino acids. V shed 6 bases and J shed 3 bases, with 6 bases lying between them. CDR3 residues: CASSQLNQPQHF. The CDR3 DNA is TGTGCCAGCAGCCAACTCAATCAGCCCCAGCATTTT.

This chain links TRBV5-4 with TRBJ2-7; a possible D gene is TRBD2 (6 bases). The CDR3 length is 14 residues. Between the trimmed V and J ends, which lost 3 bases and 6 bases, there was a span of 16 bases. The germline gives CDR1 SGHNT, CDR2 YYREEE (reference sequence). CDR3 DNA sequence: TGTGCCAGCAGCTCTACCTGGAGGGTCTCCGAGCAGTACTTC. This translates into CASSSTWRVSEQYF.

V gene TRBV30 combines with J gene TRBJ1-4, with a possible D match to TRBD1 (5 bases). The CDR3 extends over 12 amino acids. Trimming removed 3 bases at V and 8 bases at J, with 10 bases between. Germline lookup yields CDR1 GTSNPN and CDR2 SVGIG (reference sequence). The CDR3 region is CAWRGVGEKLFF. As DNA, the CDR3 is TGTGCCTGGAGAGGGGTTGGGGAAAAACTGTTTTTT.

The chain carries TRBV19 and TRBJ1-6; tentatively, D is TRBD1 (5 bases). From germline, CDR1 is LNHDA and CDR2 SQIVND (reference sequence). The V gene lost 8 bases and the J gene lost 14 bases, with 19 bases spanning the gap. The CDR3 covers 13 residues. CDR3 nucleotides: TGTGCCAGTCAACCCCCGGGACCTCAAGCCCTCCACTTT. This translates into CASQPPGPQALHF. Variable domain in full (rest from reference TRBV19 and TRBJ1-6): DGGITQSPKYLFRKEGQNVTLSCEQNLNHDAMYWYRQDPGQGLRLIYYSQIVNDFQKGDIAEGYSVSREKKESFPLTVTSAQKNPTAFYLCASQPPGPQALHFGNGTRLTVT.

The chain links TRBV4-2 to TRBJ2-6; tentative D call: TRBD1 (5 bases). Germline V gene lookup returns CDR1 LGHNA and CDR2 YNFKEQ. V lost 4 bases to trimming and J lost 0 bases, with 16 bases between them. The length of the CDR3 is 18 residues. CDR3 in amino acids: CASSPRTSFSSGANVLTF. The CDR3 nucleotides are TGTGCCAGCAGCCCGAGGACATCCTTTAGCTCTGGGGCCAACGTCCTGACTTTC.

The CDR3 here is CASSRLEVFLDTQYF. Written as DNA, the CDR3 is TGTGCCAGCTCCCGACTAGAAGTTTTCTTAGATACGCAGTATTTT. The chain joins TRBV18 to TRBJ2-3, with a weak D call TRBD2 (6 bases). V was trimmed by 6 bases and J by 5 bases, leaving 18 bases between them. The CDR3 consists of 15 residues. Germline CDR1 KGHSH, CDR2 LQKENI.

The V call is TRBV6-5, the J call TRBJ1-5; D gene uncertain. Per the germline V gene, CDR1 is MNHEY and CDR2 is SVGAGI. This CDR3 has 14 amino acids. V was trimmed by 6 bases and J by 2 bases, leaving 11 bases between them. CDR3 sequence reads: CASSAMGGNQPQHF. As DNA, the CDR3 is TGTGCCAGCAGCGCCATGGGCGGCAATCAGCCCCAGCATTTT.

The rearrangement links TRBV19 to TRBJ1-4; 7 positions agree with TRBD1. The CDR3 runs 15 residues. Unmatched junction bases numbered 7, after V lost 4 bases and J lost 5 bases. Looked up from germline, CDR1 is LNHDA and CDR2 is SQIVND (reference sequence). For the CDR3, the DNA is TGTGCCAGTAGTAATCCGGGACAGTTGAATGAAAAACTGTTTTTT. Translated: CASSNPGQLNEKLFF. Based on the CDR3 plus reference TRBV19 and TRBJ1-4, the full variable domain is DGGITQSPKYLFRKEGQNVTLSCEQNLNHDAMYWYRQDPGQGLRLIYYSQIVNDFQKGDIAEGYSVSREKKESFPLTVTSAQKNPTAFYLCASSNPGQLNEKLFFGSGTQLSVL.

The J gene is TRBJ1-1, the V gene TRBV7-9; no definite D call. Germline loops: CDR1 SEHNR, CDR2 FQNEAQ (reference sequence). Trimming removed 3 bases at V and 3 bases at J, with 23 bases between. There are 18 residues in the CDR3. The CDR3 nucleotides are TGTGCCAGCAGCTTGGGCTTGGTGGTTCAGGTCCTGGACACTGAAGCTTTCTTT. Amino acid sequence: CASSLGLVVQVLDTEAFF.